This T cell receptor beta chain originates from a study of OX40 agonist ivuxolimab in advanced cancers. Across the whole study: In three patients, partial responses were observed, one with hepatocellular carcinoma and two with cutaneous melanoma.

Study observations and caveats: CD4+ and CD8+ blood T cells expanded clonally by week 6 at 0.1 to 3.0 mg/kg. It was also the case that some nonresponders had low normalized T-cell clonal expansion.

The ends were cut back, 4 bases at V and 0 bases at J, with 13 bases in the middle. CDR1 and CDR2 from the germline V gene are SGHRS and YFSETQ. CDR3 length equals 15 residues. Assay used: immunoSEQ multiplex PCR; TCRdb lists only in-frame clones, some missing. The sample yields 75,000 to 90,000 clones, more than 80% seen once. On this clone itself: Its target is unknown.

Sequencing was performed on CD4+ or CD8+ T cells sorted from blood, taken in a trial of the OX40 agonist ivuxolimab. This sequence was found in an adult with an advanced solid tumor such as melanoma, head and neck, liver or kidney cancer. The chain uses TRBV5-1 and TRBJ1-2; D might be TRBD1 (5 bases). The CDR3 region is CASSTGRLSNYGYTF. The CDR3 DNA sequence: TGCGCCAGCAGCACGGGACGGCTTTCTAACTATGGCTACACCTTC.